This passage covers 27 T cell receptor beta chains from one sample sequenced in a study of shared clonotypes between healthy human individuals. TCRdb's copy holds only in-frame clones and misses some; the assay was immunoSEQ multiplex PCR. The table has over a million clones, approximately 98.5% seen once; the top ten hold about 0.34%. Sequenced sample: naive CD4+ T cells sorted from blood. Documented subset: CD45RA+ positively selected. All receptors come from a man between 25 and 39 years old in good health.

A single count supports this clone. The chain combines TRBV25-1 with TRBJ1-5, with unresolved D. V lost 2 bases, J lost 5 bases, and 10 bases lay in between. The CDR3 runs to 14 residues. The germline CDR1 and CDR2 sequences are MGHDK and SYGVNS. CDR3 DNA: TGTGCCAGCAGTGAAGCCATATTCTATCAGCCCCAGCATTTT. It codes for CASSEAIFYQPQHF. The full variable domain, completed using reference TRBV25-1 and TRBJ1-5, is EADIYQTPRYLVIGTGKKITLECSQTMGHDKMYWYQQDPGMELHLIHYSYGVNSTEKGDLSSESTVSRIRTEHFPLTLESARPSHTSQYLCASSEAIFYQPQHFGDGTRLSIL.

The chain carries TRBV6-5 and TRBJ1-4; D unresolved. The germline V gene encodes CDR1 MNHEY and CDR2 SVGAGI. The CDR3 is 13 residues long. Trimming removed 7 bases at V and 4 bases at J, with 10 bases between. CDR3 sequence (DNA): TGTGCCAGCAAGCCGTCGGGTAATGAAAAACTGTTTTTT. Amino acids: CASKPSGNEKLFF.

The chain couples TRBV9 to TRBJ1-1, with D unclear. Trimming took off 4 bases at V and 4 bases at J, with 17 bases between the two ends. Germline V gene lookup returns CDR1 SGDLS and CDR2 YYNGEE. This CDR3 is 15 amino acids long. The CDR3 DNA is TGTGCCAGCAGCTCCTCCCCCGGGGTGGGCACTGAAGCTTTCTTT. Residues: CASSSSPGVGTEAFF.

The V gene is TRBV5-4, the J gene TRBJ2-7, with D unclear. The CDR3 contains 15 residues. V was trimmed by 0 bases and J by 4 bases, leaving 14 bases between them. Germline V gives CDR1 SGHNT, CDR2 YYREEE (reference sequence). The chain's CDR3 is CASSLASGFSYEQYF. For the CDR3, the DNA is TGTGCCAGCAGCTTGGCCAGTGGCTTTTCTTACGAGCAGTACTTC.

V usage is TRBV7-3 and J usage is TRBJ2-1, with 11 nucleotides matching TRBD2. The CDR3 runs 18 residues. V gave up 1 base and J gave up 5 bases; unmatched junction bases: 10. Germline V CDR1 and CDR2: SGHTA, FQGTGA. The CDR3 sequence is CASSLRPLAGGHHNEQFF. In DNA form, the CDR3 reads TGTGCCAGCAGCTTAAGGCCTTTAGCGGGAGGGCACCACAATGAGCAGTTCTTC.

This sequence joins TRBV7-9 and TRBJ2-7, with a weak D call TRBD2 (6 bases). V gave up 2 bases and J gave up 3 bases, with 11 bases separating them. Per germline, CDR1 SEHNR and CDR2 FQNEAQ (reference sequence). CDR3 length: 14 residues. The CDR3 sequence is CASSLRGRNYEQYF. CDR3 coding DNA: TGTGCCAGCAGCTTACGAGGGAGGAACTACGAGCAGTACTTC.

This clone was seen once. This rearrangement joins TRBV2 to TRBJ2-3, with a tentative D call TRBD1 (5 bases). The CDR3 is 15 amino acids. CDR1 SNHLY and CDR2 FYNNEI come from the germline V gene. Trimming pared 10 bases from V and 2 bases from J, leaving 19 bases between. The CDR3 sequence: CAITGRAVSTDTQYF. For the CDR3, the DNA is TGTGCCATCACAGGCAGGGCGGTTTCCACAGATACGCAGTATTTT.

The rearrangement links TRBV7-9 to TRBJ1-4; possibly TRBD1 for D (6 bases). V lost 5 bases, J lost 10 bases, and 14 bases lay in between. CDR3 length: 13 residues. Germline CDR1 reads SEHNR; CDR2 reads FQNEAQ (reference sequence). CDR3 nucleotides: TGTGCCAGCAGCCCCCGGACAGAAACAAAACTGTTTTTT. Residues: CASSPRTETKLFF.

Note on this clone: Additional DNA sequences in this sample encode the identical CDR3. The chain recombines TRBV5-1 with TRBJ2-5, with TRBD1 matching over 8 bases. V lost 0 bases to trimming and J lost 1 base; unmatched junction nucleotides: 2. The CDR3 has 15 amino acids. From germline, CDR1 is SGHRS and CDR2 YFSETQ. CDR3 loop: CASSLVGQGQETQYF. The CDR3 nucleotides read TGCGCCAGCAGCTTGGTCGGACAGGGCCAAGAGACCCAGTACTTC.

The genes are TRBV2 and TRBJ2-7, with 9 bases identical to TRBD1. With 3 bases clipped from V and 6 bases from J, the junction kept 9 bases outside the gene matches. This CDR3 contains 15 residues. From germline, CDR1 is SNHLY and CDR2 FYNNEI. The CDR3 bases are TGTGCCAGCAGTGAGGACAGGGGAAGCCACTCCGAGCAGTACTTC. It specifies CASSEDRGSHSEQYF.

This chain connects TRBV5-5 to TRBJ2-7; tentatively, D is TRBD1 (5 bases). The CDR3 contains 12 residues. Germline V gene lookup returns CDR1 SGHKS and CDR2 YYEKEE (reference sequence). With 5 bases removed from V and 3 bases from J, the gap between germline ends came to 9 bases. DNA of the CDR3: TGTGCCAGCAGGTTAGGGGACTACGAGCAGTACTTC. This sequence encodes CASRLGDYEQYF.

The genes are TRBV7-2 and TRBJ2-2; TRBD1 aligns across 7 bases. Germline values: CDR1 SGHTA, CDR2 FQGNSA. Losses at the gene ends were 5 bases for V and 5 bases for J; bases not matched to a gene: 5. The CDR3 loop spans 14 amino acids. CDR3 amino acids: CASSPHRGTGELFF. The CDR3 DNA reads as TGTGCCAGCAGCCCGCACAGGGGAACCGGGGAGCTGTTTTTT.

The chain combines TRBV7-8 with TRBJ1-5, with a tentative D call TRBD1 (5 bases). Looked up from germline, CDR1 is SGHVS and CDR2 is FQNEAQ. This CDR3 is 12 amino acids long. Trimming pared 5 bases from V and 6 bases from J, leaving 8 bases between. In DNA form, the CDR3 reads TGTGCCAGCAGCCCAGGGTTTCAGCCCCAGCATTTT. Amino acids: CASSPGFQPQHF.

The chain employs TRBV28 and TRBJ2-5, with D possibly TRBD1 on 6 matching bases. CDR1 and CDR2 from the germline V gene are MDHEN and SYDVKM. V lost 5 bases and J 5 bases, leaving 21 bases between the germline ends. The CDR3 loop spans 16 amino acids. CDR3 sequence: CASSAAGVTGEETQYF. CDR3 nucleotides: TGTGCCAGCAGTGCCGCAGGGGTTACTGGGGAGGAGACCCAGTACTTC.

The chain is built from TRBV30 and TRBJ2-5; D not resolved. The CDR3 extends over 13 amino acids. Per the germline V gene, CDR1 is GTSNPN and CDR2 is SVGIG (reference sequence). V lost 0 bases and J 5 bases, leaving 10 bases between the germline ends. The CDR3 DNA is TGTGCCTGGAGTGTAATAGGAGCGGAGACCCAGTACTTC. Its protein product is CAWSVIGAETQYF.

The gene calls are TRBV19 and TRBJ2-1; D is tentatively TRBD1 or TRBD2 (5 bases each). V lost 3 bases and J lost 12, with 24 bases in between. Germline loops: CDR1 LNHDA, CDR2 SQIVND (reference sequence). The CDR3 spans 16 residues. CDR3 nucleotide sequence: TGTGCCAGTAGTATGGGGCGGGCAGTAGTATCCAAGGCGCAGTTCTTC. Translated: CASSMGRAVVSKAQFF. The full variable domain, completed using reference TRBV19 and TRBJ2-1, is DGGITQSPKYLFRKEGQNVTLSCEQNLNHDAMYWYRQDPGQGLRLIYYSQIVNDFQKGDIAEGYSVSREKKESFPLTVTSAQKNPTAFYLCASSMGRAVVSKAQFFGPGTRLTVL.

The rearrangement uses TRBV6-5 and TRBJ2-5; D perhaps matches TRBD2 (5 bases). Trimming stripped 2 bases from V and 5 bases from J, with 18 bases between. CDR3 length: 16 amino acids. Germline CDR1 reads MNHEY; CDR2 reads SVGAGI. The CDR3, as DNA: TGTGCCAGCAGTTACAGCAGACTAAGCCTTGGCGAGACCCAGTACTTC. Translating it yields CASSYSRLSLGETQYF.

The chain is built from TRBV7-8 and TRBJ2-1; the D gene is possibly TRBD1 (6 bases). Germline V gene data show CDR1 as SGHVS and CDR2 as FQNEAQ. This CDR3 spans 18 amino acids. V lost 5 bases to trimming and J lost 6 bases, with 26 bases between them. CDR3 protein: CASSPLGQKRPMRNEQFF. CDR3 in DNA: TGTGCCAGCAGCCCCCTTGGACAGAAACGCCCTATGCGCAATGAGCAGTTCTTC.

This clone was seen once. V usage is TRBV7-6 and J usage is TRBJ2-4, with 9 bases identical to TRBD1. The J segment lost 2 bases and the V segment lost 5 bases, leaving 13 bases of the junction unmatched. The germline V gene encodes CDR1 SGHVS and CDR2 FNYEAQ. CDR3 length equals 18 residues. The CDR3 coding sequence is TGTGCCAGCAGCCGCAGTCGGGACAGGGACTGGTCCAAAAACATTCAGTACTTC. Protein sequence: CASSRSRDRDWSKNIQYF.

The chain carries TRBV28 and TRBJ2-7, with TRBD1 identical over 7 bases. The trim removed 4 bases at V and 3 bases at J, leaving 9 bases unmatched. CDR1 and CDR2 from the germline V gene are MDHEN and SYDVKM. The CDR3 is made up of 15 amino acids. In nucleotides, the CDR3 is TGTGCCAGCAGTTCGACAGGGTTCCGAGTCTACGAGCAGTACTTC. It translates to CASSSTGFRVYEQYF.

The V and J genes are TRBV29-1 and TRBJ2-2; TRBD1 might be the D (5 bases). CDR3 length equals 13 residues. Trimming shortened V by 7 bases and J by 0 bases, and 9 bases separated the two germline ends. CDR1 is SQVTM, CDR2 ANQGSEA, per germline. The CDR3 region has the DNA TGCAGCGCCCTGGACACGAACACCGGGGAGCTGTTTTTT. This gives the protein CSALDTNTGELFF.

Notes on this clone: Other DNA sequences in the sample encode the same CDR3. The chain uses TRBV28 and TRBJ1-3; D remains unclear. V gave up 5 bases and J gave up 1 base, with 6 bases separating them. CDR1 and CDR2 from the germline V gene are MDHEN and SYDVKM. This CDR3 spans 13 amino acids. CDR3 in DNA: TGTGCCAGCAGTCCGGGATCTGGAAACACCATATATTTT. It translates to CASSPGSGNTIYF. The complete variable domain, with remaining parts taken from reference TRBV28 and TRBJ1-3, reads DVKVTQSSRYLVKRTGEKVFLECVQDMDHENMFWYRQDPGLGLRLIYFSYDVKMKEKGDIPEGYSVSREKKERFSLILESASTNQTSMYLCASSPGSGNTIYFGEGSWLTVV.

The J gene is TRBJ2-5, the V gene TRBV7-9; the D gene could be TRBD1 or TRBD2 (5 bases each). The germline V gene has CDR1 SEHNR and CDR2 FQNEAQ (reference sequence). The CDR3 sequence is 18 residues long. V lost 0 bases, J lost 1 base, and 18 bases lay in between. In DNA, the CDR3 is TGTGCCAGCAGCTTAGCCAGAGGGGTCTCCAAGAGCCAAGAGACCCAGTACTTC. Protein product: CASSLARGVSKSQETQYF. Based on the CDR3 plus reference TRBV7-9 and TRBJ2-5, the full variable domain is DTGVSQNPRHKITKRGQNVTFRCDPISEHNRLYWYRQTLGQGPEFLTYFQNEAQLEKSRLLSDRFSAERPKGSFSTLEIQRTEQGDSAMYLCASSLARGVSKSQETQYFGPGTRLLVL.

V usage is TRBV18 and J usage is TRBJ2-1, with a possible D match to TRBD1 (5 bases). Deletions cut 11 bases from V and 0 bases from J, with 11 bases between. This CDR3 is built from 13 residues. Germline CDR1 reads KGHSH; CDR2 reads LQKENI. The CDR3 DNA follows: TGTGCCGGTGGGGCGAGCTCCTACAATGAGCAGTTCTTC. Its translation: CAGGASSYNEQFF.

About this clone: Other nucleotide sequences in the sample specify the same CDR3. This chain links TRBV5-1 with TRBJ1-5; a possible D gene is TRBD1 (6 bases). The CDR3 is 14 residues long. Germline loops: CDR1 SGHRS, CDR2 YFSETQ. Trimming stripped 0 bases from V and 4 bases from J, with 8 bases between. The CDR3 loop reads CASSLGTVNQPQHF. The DNA of the CDR3 is TGCGCCAGCAGCTTGGGGACAGTAAATCAGCCCCAGCATTTT.

The chain uses TRBV6-1 and TRBJ2-7; 11 bases line up with TRBD2. Losses at the gene ends were 4 bases for V and 3 bases for J; bases not matched to a gene: 2. Looked up from germline, CDR1 is MNHNS and CDR2 is SASEGT. CDR3 length equals 14 residues. CDR3 amino acids: CASSASGRLYEQYF. CDR3 DNA sequence: TGTGCCAGCAGTGCTAGCGGGAGGCTCTACGAGCAGTACTTC.

This clone was detected only once. The chain joins TRBV5-6 to TRBJ2-5, with TRBD2 matching over 7 bases. J gave up 3 bases and V 2 bases, and 4 bases lay outside the gene matches. This CDR3 has 14 residues. The germline V gene has CDR1 SGHDT and CDR2 YYEEEE. The CDR3 loop is CASSFRLAEETQYF. The CDR3 DNA is TGTGCCAGCAGCTTCAGACTAGCAGAAGAGACCCAGTACTTC.